This T cell receptor (beta chain) was identified during a study of blood T cell repertoires in COVID-19. Study-wide context: The samples span acute and convalescent COVID-19 from the United States, Italy and Spain. From T cells, B-cell-depleted T cells, or PBMCs came the material, which was cDNA or gDNA.

This clone has only one observation. The germline V gene encodes CDR1 MGHRA and CDR2 YSYEKL. Trimming stripped 0 bases from V and 0 bases from J, with 6 bases between. The CDR3 runs 14 residues. Original data processing: Reference gene primer amplification yielded estimated nucleated cell counts. Here immunoSEQ multiplex PCR was the method, and the copy in TCRdb shows in-frame clones only, minus some. V and J calls and clone size are those listed in that table; D and trimming were worked out from the DNA. This repertoire shows fewer than 200,000 clones, around 80% found once; its top ten account for around 6.9%.

The origin of this receptor is a man aged 55 to 69 with acute or convalescent COVID-19. The sequenced sample was peripheral blood. J is TRBJ2-7 and V is TRBV4-1, with D perhaps TRBD2 (6 bases). Here the CDR3 reads CASSQEEGSYEQYF. The CDR3 region has the DNA TGCGCCAGCAGCCAAGAGGAGGGCTCCTACGAGCAGTACTTC.